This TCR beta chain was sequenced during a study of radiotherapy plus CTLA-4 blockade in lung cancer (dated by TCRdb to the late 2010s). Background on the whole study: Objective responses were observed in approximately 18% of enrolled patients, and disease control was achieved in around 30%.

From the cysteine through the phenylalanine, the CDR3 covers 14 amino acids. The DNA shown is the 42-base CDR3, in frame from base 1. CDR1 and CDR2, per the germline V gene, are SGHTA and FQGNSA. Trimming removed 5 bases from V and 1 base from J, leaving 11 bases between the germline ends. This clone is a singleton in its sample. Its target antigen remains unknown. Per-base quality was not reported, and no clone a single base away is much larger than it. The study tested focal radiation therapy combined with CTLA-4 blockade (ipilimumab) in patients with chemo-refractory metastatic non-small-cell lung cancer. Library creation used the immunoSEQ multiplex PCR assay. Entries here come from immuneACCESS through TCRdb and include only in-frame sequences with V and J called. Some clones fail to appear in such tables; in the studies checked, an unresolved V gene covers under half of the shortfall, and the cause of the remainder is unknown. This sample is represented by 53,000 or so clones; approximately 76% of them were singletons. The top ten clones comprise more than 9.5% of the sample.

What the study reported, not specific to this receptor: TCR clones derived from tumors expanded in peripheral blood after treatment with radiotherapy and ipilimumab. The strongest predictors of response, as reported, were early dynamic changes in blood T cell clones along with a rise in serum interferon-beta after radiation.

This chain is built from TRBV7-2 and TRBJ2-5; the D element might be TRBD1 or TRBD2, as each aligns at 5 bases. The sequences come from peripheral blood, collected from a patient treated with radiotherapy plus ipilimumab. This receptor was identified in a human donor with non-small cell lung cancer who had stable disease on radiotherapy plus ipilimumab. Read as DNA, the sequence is TGTGCCAGCAGCCGGGACGCCGTCCAAGAGACCCAGTACTTC. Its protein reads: CASSRDAVQETQYF.